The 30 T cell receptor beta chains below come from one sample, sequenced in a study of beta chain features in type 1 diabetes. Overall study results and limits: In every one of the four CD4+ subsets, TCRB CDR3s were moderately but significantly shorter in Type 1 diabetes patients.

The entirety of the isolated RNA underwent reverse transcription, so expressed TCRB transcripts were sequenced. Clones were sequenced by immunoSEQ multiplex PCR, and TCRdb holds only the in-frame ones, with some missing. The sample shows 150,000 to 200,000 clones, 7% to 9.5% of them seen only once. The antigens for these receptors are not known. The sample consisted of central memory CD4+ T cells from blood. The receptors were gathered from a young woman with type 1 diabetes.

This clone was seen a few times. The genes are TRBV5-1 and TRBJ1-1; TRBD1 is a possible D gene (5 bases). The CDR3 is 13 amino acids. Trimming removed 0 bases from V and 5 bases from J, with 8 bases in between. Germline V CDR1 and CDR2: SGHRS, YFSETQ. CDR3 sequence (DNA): TGCGCCAGCAGCTTGGATGGGGGGACTGAAGCTTTCTTT. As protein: CASSLDGGTEAFF.

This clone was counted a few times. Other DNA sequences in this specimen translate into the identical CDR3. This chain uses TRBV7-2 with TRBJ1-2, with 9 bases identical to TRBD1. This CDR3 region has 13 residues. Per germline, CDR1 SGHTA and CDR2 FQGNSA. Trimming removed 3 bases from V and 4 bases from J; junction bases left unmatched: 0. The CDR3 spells CASSLGQGYGYTF. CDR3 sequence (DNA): TGTGCCAGCAGCTTGGGACAGGGCTATGGCTACACCTTC. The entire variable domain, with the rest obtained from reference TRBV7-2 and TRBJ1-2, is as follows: GAGVSQSPSNKVTEKGKDVELRCDPISGHTALYWYRQSLGQGLEFLIYFQGNSAPDKSGLPSDRFSAERTGGSVSTLTIQRTQQEDSAVYLCASSLGQGYGYTFGSGTRLTVV.

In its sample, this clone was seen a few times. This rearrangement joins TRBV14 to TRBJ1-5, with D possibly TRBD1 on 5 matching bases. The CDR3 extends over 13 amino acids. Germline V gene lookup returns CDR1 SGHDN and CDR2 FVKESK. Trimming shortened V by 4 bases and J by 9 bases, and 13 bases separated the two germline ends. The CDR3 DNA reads TGTGCCAGCAGCCGCGGGGACCTTGGGCCCCAGCATTTT. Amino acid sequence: CASSRGDLGPQHF.

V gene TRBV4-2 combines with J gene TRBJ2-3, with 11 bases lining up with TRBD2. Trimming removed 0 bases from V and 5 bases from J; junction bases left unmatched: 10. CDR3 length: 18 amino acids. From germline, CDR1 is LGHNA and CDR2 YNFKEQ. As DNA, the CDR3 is TGTGCCAGCAGCCAAGATCTGCGACTAGCGGGAATAGTAGATACGCAGTATTTT. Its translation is CASSQDLRLAGIVDTQYF.

The CDR3 protein is CASSQPRQGPYGYTF. In nucleotides, the CDR3 is TGCGCCAGCAGCCAACCAAGACAGGGGCCATATGGCTACACCTTC. The chain recombines TRBV4-1 with TRBJ1-2, with 8 bases lining up with TRBD1. The CDR3 is 15 residues long. Germline CDR1 and CDR2: MGHRA and YSYEKL. The J segment lost 5 bases and the V segment lost 2 bases, leaving 7 bases of the junction unmatched.

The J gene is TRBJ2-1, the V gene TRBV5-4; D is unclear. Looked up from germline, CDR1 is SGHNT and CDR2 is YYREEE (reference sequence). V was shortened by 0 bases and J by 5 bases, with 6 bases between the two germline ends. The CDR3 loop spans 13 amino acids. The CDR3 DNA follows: TGTGCCAGCAGCTTGGATAGCAACAATGAGCAGTTCTTC. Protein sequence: CASSLDSNNEQFF.

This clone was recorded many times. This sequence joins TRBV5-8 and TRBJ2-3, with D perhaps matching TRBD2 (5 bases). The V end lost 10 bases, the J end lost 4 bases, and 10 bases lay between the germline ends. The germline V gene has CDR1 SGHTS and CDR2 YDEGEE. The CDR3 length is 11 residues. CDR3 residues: CAGGRADTQYF. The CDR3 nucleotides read TGTGCCGGCGGGCGGGCAGATACGCAGTATTTT.

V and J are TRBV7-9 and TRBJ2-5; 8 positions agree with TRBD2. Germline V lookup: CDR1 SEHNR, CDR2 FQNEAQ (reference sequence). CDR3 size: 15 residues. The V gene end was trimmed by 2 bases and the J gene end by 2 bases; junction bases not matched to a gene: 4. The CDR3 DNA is TGTGCCAGCAGCTTATCGGGGGGGTGGCAAGAGACCCAGTACTTC. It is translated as CASSLSGGWQETQYF.

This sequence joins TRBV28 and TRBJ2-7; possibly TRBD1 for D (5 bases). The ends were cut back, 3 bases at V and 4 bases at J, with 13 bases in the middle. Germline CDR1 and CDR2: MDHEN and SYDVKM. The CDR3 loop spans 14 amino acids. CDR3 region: CASSLVQADYEQYF. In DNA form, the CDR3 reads TGTGCCAGCAGTTTGGTACAGGCAGATTACGAGCAGTACTTC. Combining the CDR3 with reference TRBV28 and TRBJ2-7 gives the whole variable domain DVKVTQSSRYLVKRTGEKVFLECVQDMDHENMFWYRQDPGLGLRLIYFSYDVKMKEKGDIPEGYSVSREKKERFSLILESASTNQTSMYLCASSLVQADYEQYFGPGTRLTVT.

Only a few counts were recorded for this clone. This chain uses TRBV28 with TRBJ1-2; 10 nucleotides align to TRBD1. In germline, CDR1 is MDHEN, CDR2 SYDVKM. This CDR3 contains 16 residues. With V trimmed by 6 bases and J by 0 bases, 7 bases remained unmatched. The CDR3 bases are TGTGCCAGCAGCCGGGACAGGGGACTATCTAACTATGGCTACACCTTC. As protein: CASSRDRGLSNYGYTF.

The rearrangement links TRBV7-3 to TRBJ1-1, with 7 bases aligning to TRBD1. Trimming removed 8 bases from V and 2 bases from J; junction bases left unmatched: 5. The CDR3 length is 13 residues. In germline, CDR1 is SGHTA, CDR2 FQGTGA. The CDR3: CASRGQPNTEAFF. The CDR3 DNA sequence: TGTGCCAGCCGGGGACAGCCTAACACTGAAGCTTTCTTT.

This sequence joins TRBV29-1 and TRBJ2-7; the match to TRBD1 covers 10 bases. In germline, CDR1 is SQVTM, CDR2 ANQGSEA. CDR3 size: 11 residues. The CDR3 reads CSVDRGDEQYF. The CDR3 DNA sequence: TGCAGTGTGGACAGGGGGGACGAGCAGTACTTC.

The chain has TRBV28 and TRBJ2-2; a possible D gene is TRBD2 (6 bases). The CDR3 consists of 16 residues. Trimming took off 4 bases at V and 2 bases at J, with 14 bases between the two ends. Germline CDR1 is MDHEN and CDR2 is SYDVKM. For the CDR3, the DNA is TGTGCCAGCAGTTGGCTAAGTAGCGGAAACACCGGGGAGCTGTTTTTT. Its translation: CASSWLSSGNTGELFF. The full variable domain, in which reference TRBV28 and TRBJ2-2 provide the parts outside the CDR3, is DVKVTQSSRYLVKRTGEKVFLECVQDMDHENMFWYRQDPGLGLRLIYFSYDVKMKEKGDIPEGYSVSREKKERFSLILESASTNQTSMYLCASSWLSSGNTGELFFGEGSRLTVL.

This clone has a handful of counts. The CDR3 sequence: CASTRTGTSAYNEQFF. In nucleotides, the CDR3 is TGTGCCAGCACGAGAACCGGGACTAGCGCCTACAATGAGCAGTTCTTC. The V and J genes are TRBV9 and TRBJ2-1, with 10 positions matching TRBD2. The CDR3 covers 16 residues. Germline V gives CDR1 SGDLS, CDR2 YYNGEE. After removal of 6 bases from V and 2 bases from J, the junction contained 8 bases not matched to a gene.

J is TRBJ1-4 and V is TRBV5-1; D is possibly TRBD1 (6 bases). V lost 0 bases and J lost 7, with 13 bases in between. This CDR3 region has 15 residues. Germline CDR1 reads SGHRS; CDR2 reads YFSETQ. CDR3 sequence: CASSLEPGTSEKLFF. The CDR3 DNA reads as TGCGCCAGCAGCTTGGAACCCGGGACAAGTGAAAAACTGTTTTTT.

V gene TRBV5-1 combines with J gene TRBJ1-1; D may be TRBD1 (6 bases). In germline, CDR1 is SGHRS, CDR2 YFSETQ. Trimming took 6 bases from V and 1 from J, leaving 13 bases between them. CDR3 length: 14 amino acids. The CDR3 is CASKGETGNTEAFF. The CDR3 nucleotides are TGCGCCAGCAAGGGGGAAACAGGGAACACTGAAGCTTTCTTT.

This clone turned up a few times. CDR3 nucleotide sequence: TGTGCCACCAGGGACTGGGAGACTGAAGCTTTCTTT. Residues: CATRDWETEAFF. The gene calls are TRBV15 and TRBJ1-1, with unresolved D. The V end was cut by 6 bases, the J end by 5 bases, with 10 bases between. The CDR3 runs 12 residues. Looked up from germline, CDR1 is LNHNV and CDR2 is YYDKDF (reference sequence).

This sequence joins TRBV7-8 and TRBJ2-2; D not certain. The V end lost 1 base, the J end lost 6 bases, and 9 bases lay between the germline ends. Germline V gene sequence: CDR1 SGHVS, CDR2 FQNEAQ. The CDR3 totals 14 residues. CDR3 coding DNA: TGTGCCAGCAGCTTAGTAGGCGGCGCCGGGGAGCTGTTTTTT. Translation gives CASSLVGGAGELFF.

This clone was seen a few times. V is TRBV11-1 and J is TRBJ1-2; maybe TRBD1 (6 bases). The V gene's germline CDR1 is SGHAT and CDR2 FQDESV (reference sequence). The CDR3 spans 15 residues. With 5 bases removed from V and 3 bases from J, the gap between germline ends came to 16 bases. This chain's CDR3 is CASSTRTDNDYGYTF. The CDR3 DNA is TGTGCCAGCAGCACACGGACAGATAACGACTATGGCTACACCTTC.

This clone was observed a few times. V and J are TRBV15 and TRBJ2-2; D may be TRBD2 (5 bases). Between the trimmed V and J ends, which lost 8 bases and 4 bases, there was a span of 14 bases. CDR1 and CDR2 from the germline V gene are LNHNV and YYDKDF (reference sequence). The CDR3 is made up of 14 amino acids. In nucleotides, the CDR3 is TGTGCCACCCGACTGACTACGAGCACCGGGGAGCTGTTTTTT. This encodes CATRLTTSTGELFF. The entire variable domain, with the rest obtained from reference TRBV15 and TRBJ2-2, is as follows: DAMVIQNPRYQVTQFGKPVTLSCSQTLNHNVMYWYQQKSSQAPKLLFHYYDKDFNNEADTPDNFQSRRPNTSFCFLDIRSPGLGDTAMYLCATRLTTSTGELFFGEGSRLTVL.

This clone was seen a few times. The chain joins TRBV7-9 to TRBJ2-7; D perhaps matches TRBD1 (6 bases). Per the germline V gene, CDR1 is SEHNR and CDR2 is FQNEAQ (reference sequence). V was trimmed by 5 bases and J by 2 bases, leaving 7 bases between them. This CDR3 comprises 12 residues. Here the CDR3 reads CASSRTAYEQYF. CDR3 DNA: TGTGCCAGCAGCCGGACAGCCTACGAGCAGTACTTC.

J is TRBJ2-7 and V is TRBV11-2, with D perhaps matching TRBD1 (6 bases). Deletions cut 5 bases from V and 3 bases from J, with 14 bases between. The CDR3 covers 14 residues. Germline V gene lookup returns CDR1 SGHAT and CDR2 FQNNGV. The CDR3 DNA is TGTGCCAGCAGCCCACACAGGGTCATCTACGAGCAGTACTTC. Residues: CASSPHRVIYEQYF.

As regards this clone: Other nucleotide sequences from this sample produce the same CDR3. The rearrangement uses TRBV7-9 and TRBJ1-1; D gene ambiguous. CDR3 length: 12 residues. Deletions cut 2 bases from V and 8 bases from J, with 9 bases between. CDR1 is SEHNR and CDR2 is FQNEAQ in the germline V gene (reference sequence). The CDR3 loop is CASSLRGGEAFF. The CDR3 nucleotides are TGTGCCAGCAGCTTACGAGGTGGGGAAGCTTTCTTT.

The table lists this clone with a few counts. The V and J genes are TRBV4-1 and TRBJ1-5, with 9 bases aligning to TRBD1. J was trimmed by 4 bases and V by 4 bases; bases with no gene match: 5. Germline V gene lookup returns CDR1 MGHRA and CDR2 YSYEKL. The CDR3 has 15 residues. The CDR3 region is CASSRLTGGNQPQHF. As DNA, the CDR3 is TGCGCCAGCAGCCGGTTGACAGGGGGGAATCAGCCCCAGCATTTT.

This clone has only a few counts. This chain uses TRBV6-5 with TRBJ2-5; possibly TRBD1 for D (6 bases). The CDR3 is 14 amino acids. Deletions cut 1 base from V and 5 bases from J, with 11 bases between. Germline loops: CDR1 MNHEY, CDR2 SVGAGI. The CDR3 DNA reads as TGTGCCAGCAGTTACTTTACAGGGCAGGAGACCCAGTACTTC. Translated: CASSYFTGQETQYF.

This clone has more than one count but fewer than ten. CDR3 loop: CASSAQTANGQFF. CDR3 in DNA: TGTGCCAGCAGTGCCCAGACTGCGAACGGGCAGTTCTTC. The genes are TRBV25-1 and TRBJ2-1; D is unresolved. Germline V gives CDR1 MGHDK, CDR2 SYGVNS. CDR3 size: 13 residues. Trimming removed 4 bases at V and 12 bases at J, with 16 bases between. The full variable domain, with the rest looked up from reference TRBV25-1 and TRBJ2-1, is EADIYQTPRYLVIGTGKKITLECSQTMGHDKMYWYQQDPGMELHLIHYSYGVNSTEKGDLSSESTVSRIRTEHFPLTLESARPSHTSQYLCASSAQTANGQFFGPGTRLTVL.

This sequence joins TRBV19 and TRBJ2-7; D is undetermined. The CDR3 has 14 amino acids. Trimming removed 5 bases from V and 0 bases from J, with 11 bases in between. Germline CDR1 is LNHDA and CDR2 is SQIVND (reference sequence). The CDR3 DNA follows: TGTGCCAGTAGTGCAATCTACGGCTCCTACGAGCAGTACTTC. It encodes CASSAIYGSYEQYF.

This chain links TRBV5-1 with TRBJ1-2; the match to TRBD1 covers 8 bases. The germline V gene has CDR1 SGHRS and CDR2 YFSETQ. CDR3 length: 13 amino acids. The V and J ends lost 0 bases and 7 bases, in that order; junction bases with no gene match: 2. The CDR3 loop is CASSLDRGSGYTF. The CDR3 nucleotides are TGCGCCAGCAGCTTGGACAGGGGGAGTGGCTACACCTTC.

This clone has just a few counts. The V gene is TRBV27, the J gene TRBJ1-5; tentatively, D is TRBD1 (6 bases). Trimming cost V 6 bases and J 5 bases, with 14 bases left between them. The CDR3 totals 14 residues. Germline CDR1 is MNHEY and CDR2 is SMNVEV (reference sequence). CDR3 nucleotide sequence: TGTGCCAGCAGCCCTATGGCAGGGGATCAGCCCCAGCATTTT. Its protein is CASSPMAGDQPQHF.

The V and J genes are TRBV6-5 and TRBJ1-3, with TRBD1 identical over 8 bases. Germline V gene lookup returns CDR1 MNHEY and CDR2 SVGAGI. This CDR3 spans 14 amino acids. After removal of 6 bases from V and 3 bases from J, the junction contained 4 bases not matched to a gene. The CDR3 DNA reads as TGTGCCAGCAGACCGGGACAGGTTGGAAACACCATATATTTT. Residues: CASRPGQVGNTIYF.